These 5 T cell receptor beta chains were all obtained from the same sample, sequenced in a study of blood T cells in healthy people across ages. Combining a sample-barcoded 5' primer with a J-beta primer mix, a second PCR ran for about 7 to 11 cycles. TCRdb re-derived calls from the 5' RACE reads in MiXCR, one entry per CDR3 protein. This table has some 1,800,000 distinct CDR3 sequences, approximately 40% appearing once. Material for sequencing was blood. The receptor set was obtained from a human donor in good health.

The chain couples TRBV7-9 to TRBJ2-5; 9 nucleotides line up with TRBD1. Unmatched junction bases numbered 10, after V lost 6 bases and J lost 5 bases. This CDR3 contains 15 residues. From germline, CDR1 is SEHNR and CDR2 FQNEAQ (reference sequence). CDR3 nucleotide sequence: TGTGCCAGCAGTCGATACAGGGGGCCGGATGAGACCCAGTACTTC. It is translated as CASSRYRGPDETQYF.

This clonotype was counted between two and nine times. CDR3 residues: CASSQTGGSGDTQYF. The CDR3 DNA is TGTGCCAGCAGCCAGACAGGGGGCTCGGGAGATACGCAGTATTTT. The gene calls are TRBV3-1 and TRBJ2-3; 10 nucleotides match TRBD1. This CDR3 spans 15 amino acids. CDR1 and CDR2 (germline): LGHDT, YNNKEL (reference sequence). V was clipped by 3 bases and J by 5 bases; unmatched bases: 5.

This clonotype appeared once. The CDR3 nucleotides read TGTGCCAGCAGCTTTTACGCAGAGGTCGACTCGGTTGTCAATGAGCAGTTCTTC. Translating it yields CASSFYAEVDSVVNEQFF. The chain employs TRBV7-2 and TRBJ2-1; no definite D call. Germline assignment: CDR1 SGHTA and CDR2 FQGNSA. The CDR3 runs 18 residues. Trimming shortened V by 3 bases and J by 6 bases, and 24 bases separated the two germline ends.

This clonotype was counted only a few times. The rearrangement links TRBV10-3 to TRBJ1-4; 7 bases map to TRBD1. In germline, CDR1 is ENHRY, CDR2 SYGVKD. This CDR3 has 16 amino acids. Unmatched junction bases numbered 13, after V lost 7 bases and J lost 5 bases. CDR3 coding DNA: TGTGCCATCAAGGGACAGTCAGCTGGGGCGAATGAAAAACTGTTTTTT. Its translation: CAIKGQSAGANEKLFF.

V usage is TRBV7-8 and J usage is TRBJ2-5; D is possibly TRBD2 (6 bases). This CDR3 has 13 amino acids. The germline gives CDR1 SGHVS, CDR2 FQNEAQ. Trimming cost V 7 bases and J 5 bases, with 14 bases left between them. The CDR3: CASKPLAIETQYF. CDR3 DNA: TGTGCCAGCAAACCACTAGCAATCGAGACCCAGTACTTC. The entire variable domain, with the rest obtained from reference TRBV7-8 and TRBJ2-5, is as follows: GAGVSQSPRYKVAKRGQDVALRCDPISGHVSLFWYQQALGQGPEFLTYFQNEAQLDKSGLPSDRFFAERPEGSVSTLKIQRTQQEDSAVYLCASKPLAIETQYFGPGTRLLVL.